The rows below give T cell receptor beta chains drawn from one sample of a study of T-cell reconstitution after alpha-beta-depleted transplantation in children. One entry per CDR3 protein results from TCRdb running MiXCR on the PCR reads. The top ten clones hold 14% of a sample with around 490,000 distinct CDR3 sequences, approximately 10% of them seen once. Sequences were derived from PBMCs, mostly from graft donor cells, sampled 180 days after TCRalphabeta/CD19-depleted stem cell transplant. The receptors derive from a female patient aged 2 to 10 who had a stem cell transplant for aplastic anemia, so the T cells may come from the graft donor. Each CDR3 is given with its conserved first and last residue. Fields, in order: J gene, clone size, D gene, V gene, CDR3 DNA, CDR3 protein. A D gene is named only where the DNA matches it firmly. Expanded clones are given a class, and other clones once, few, many or no size at all.

TRBJ1-5 many NA TRBV4-2 TGTGCCAGCAGCCAAGAATGGCATCAGCCCCAGCATTTT CASSQEWHQPQHF
TRBJ2-1 few NA TRBV6-5 TGTGCCAGCAGTTATCCCCTTTTCCCAACGAATGAGCAGTTCTTC CASSYPLFPTNEQFF
TRBJ1-3 NA NA TRBV7-8 TGTGCCAGCAGCCCCTCCCCAAACACCATATATTTT CASSPSPNTIYF
TRBJ1-6 NA NA TRBV12-3/TRBV12-4 TGTGCCAGCAGTTTCGTGGAAATATCGCCCCTCCACTTT CASSFVEISPLHF
TRBJ1-5 few NA TRBV6-5 TGTGCCAGCAGTTATCAACAGGGCGATCAGCCCCAGCATTTT CASSYQQGDQPQHF
TRBJ1-2 NA NA TRBV18 TGTGCCAGCTCACCACCAGCTAACTATGGCTACACCTTC CASSPPANYGYTF
TRBJ2-4 few NA TRBV20-1 TGCAGTGCTAGGACGTTCCTTGGCTCGAACATTCAGTACTTC CSARTFLGSNIQYF
TRBJ1-2 NA NA TRBV7-8 TGTGCCAGCAGCTTAGGCAGGTTCTATGGCTACACCTTC CASSLGRFYGYTF
TRBJ2-4 once TRBD2 TRBV13 TGTGCCAGCAGCTTAGGTAGCGGGATTGCGGGGAACATTCAGTACTTC CASSLGSGIAGNIQYF
TRBJ2-5 NA NA TRBV6-2/TRBV6-3 TGTGCCAGCAGTTACTCGATTTGGGCCGACCAAGAGACCCAGTACTTC CASSYSIWADQETQYF
TRBJ1-2 NA NA TRBV10-2 TGCGCCAGCAGTGACAGACAGGAGGGAGGCTATGGCTACACCTTC CASSDRQEGGYGYTF
TRBJ1-4 few NA TRBV12-3/TRBV12-4 TGTGCCAGCAGCCTGACGGACATTAATGAAAAACTGTTTTTT CASSLTDINEKLFF
TRBJ2-4 few NA TRBV28 TGTGCCAGCAGTCCTAACACAGGGGCCAAAAACATTCAGTACTTC CASSPNTGAKNIQYF
TRBJ1-1 NA NA TRBV7-2 TGTGCCAGCAGCCCAGCCACCTCGGGAACTGAAGCTTTCTTT CASSPATSGTEAFF
TRBJ2-1 NA NA TRBV5-5 TGTGCCAGCAGCTTGGCCCTCTCCAATGAGCAGTTCTTC CASSLALSNEQFF
TRBJ2-3 NA TRBD2 TRBV15 TGTGCCACCAGCAGAGAAGGGGTAGCGGGAGTCGGTGAAACAGATACGCAGTATTTT CATSREGVAGVGETDTQYF
TRBJ2-5 few TRBD2 TRBV5-1 TGCGCCAGCAGCTTCCCGGGACTAGCGTTGAAGAGGGAGACCCAGTACTTC CASSFPGLALKRETQYF
TRBJ1-1 NA TRBD1 TRBV7-9 TGTGCCAGCAGCTTAAGGTCGGCAGGGGGCACGACTGAAGCTTTCTTT CASSLRSAGGTTEAFF
TRBJ2-7 many TRBD2 TRBV7-2 TGTGCCAGCACCTTTAGCGGGAAAGATAACGAGCAGTACTTC CASTFSGKDNEQYF
TRBJ2-7 NA TRBD2 TRBV12-3/TRBV12-4 TGTGCCAGCAGTCCCCTTGTTTCGGTAGCGGGAGCCGACGAGCAGTACTTC CASSPLVSVAGADEQYF
TRBJ2-1 NA NA TRBV13 TGTGCCAGCAGCTTGGGCGGGACCACCTACAATGAGCAGTTCTTC CASSLGGTTYNEQFF
TRBJ1-1 few TRBD1 TRBV27 TGTGCCAGCAGCTTAGACCTTACAGGGGGCACTGAAGCTTTCTTT CASSLDLTGGTEAFF
TRBJ2-1 NA TRBD2 TRBV15 TGTGCCACCAGCGGGGCTGGCGGGAGTTCCTACAATGAGCAGTTCTTC CATSGAGGSSYNEQFF
TRBJ2-3 NA TRBD1 TRBV28 TGTGCCAGCAGTTTCCCGGGACAGGACACAGATACGCAGTATTTT CASSFPGQDTDTQYF
TRBJ1-5 many NA TRBV20-1 TGCAGTGCTGCTGGGGGGATCAATCAGCCCCAGCATTTT CSAAGGINQPQHF
TRBJ1-1 NA NA TRBV20-1 TGCAGTGCTTCGGTGGGGAACACTGAAGCTTTCTTT CSASVGNTEAFF
TRBJ2-3 few NA TRBV7-2 TGTGCCAGCAGCTTTCGGGGGTACGGCACAGATACGCAGTATTTT CASSFRGYGTDTQYF
TRBJ2-3 NA NA TRBV7-9 TGTGCCAGCAGCTTGAAAATATCCGTAGCGGGCACAGATACGCAGTATTTT CASSLKISVAGTDTQYF
TRBJ2-7 few NA TRBV7-3 TGTGCCAGCAGCCCGGGAGACGGCCTGTACGAGCAGTACTTC CASSPGDGLYEQYF
TRBJ2-1 NA TRBD2 TRBV6-5 TGTGCCAGCAGTTACTCCGGGACTAGCGCAAATGAGCAGTTCTTC CASSYSGTSANEQFF
TRBJ1-5 few NA TRBV5-1 TGCGCCAGCAGCTTGGCGTTGGTGGTAAATAGCAATCAGCCCCAGCATTTT CASSLALVVNSNQPQHF
TRBJ2-3 few NA TRBV15 TGTGCCACCAGCAGCGACAGCCTCACAGATACGCAGTATTTT CATSSDSLTDTQYF
TRBJ2-1 NA NA TRBV4-3 TGCGCCAGCAGCCAATCCCCCTTTGGTAGCGGACTCTACAATGAGCAGTTCTTC CASSQSPFGSGLYNEQFF
TRBJ1-5 NA NA TRBV6-2/TRBV6-3 TGTGCCAGCAGCCCCCCGGGGGCCCCAGGGCCCCAGCATTTT CASSPPGAPGPQHF
TRBJ1-1 NA NA TRBV6-1 TGTGCCAGCAGATCAATCCCACAGGCGTATGAAGCTTTCTTT CASRSIPQAYEAFF
TRBJ1-1 NA NA TRBV29-1 TGCAGCGTTGCCCTCTCCCTTCGGGGGGGTACTGAAGCTTTCTTT CSVALSLRGGTEAFF
TRBJ1-5 few TRBD1 TRBV12-3/TRBV12-4 TGTGCCAGCAGTACGACAGGGGGAAATTGGTATCAGCCCCAGCATTTT CASSTTGGNWYQPQHF
TRBJ2-3 few NA TRBV6-6 TGTGCCAGCAGCCCGATTCGAGATACGCAGTATTTT CASSPIRDTQYF
TRBJ2-1 few NA TRBV18 TGTGCCAGCTCACCACTAGGCGCTGGATTCTACAATGAGCAGTTCTTC CASSPLGAGFYNEQFF
TRBJ2-3 many NA TRBV15 TGTGCCAAGGACAGCACAGATACGCAGTATTTT CAKDSTDTQYF
TRBJ1-5 few NA TRBV2 TGTGCCAGCAGTTCAGCCCCCAATCAGCCCCAGCATTTT CASSSAPNQPQHF
TRBJ2-1 few NA TRBV18 TGTGCCAGCTCACCAGACTACAACAATGAGCAGTTCTTC CASSPDYNNEQFF
TRBJ2-5 NA NA TRBV6-5 TGTGCCAGCAGCTATTTGGGGGGTGGGGAGACCCAGTACTTC CASSYLGGGETQYF
TRBJ1-2 few TRBD1 TRBV7-9 TGTGCCAGCAGCTTAGACCTCCGGGACAGGGGATCCACCTTC CASSLDLRDRGSTF
TRBJ2-7 few NA TRBV18 TGTGCCAGCTCACCATCCTCCTCCTACGAGCAGTACTTC CASSPSSSYEQYF